This T cell receptor (beta chain) is from a study of tumor and adjacent non-tumor tissue in lung cancer. A modified ARM-PCR protocol with three rounds of nested PCR amplified TCRbeta. TCRdb reanalysed the multiplex PCR reads using MiXCR and keeps one entry per CDR3 protein. This sample carries tens of thousands of distinct CDR3 sequences, about three quarters of them seen once, and the ten largest clones take about 12%. This sample's RNA came from whole unsorted tissue. Germline V gene sequence: CDR1 MNHEY, CDR2 SVGEGT. With 0 bases removed from V and 0 bases from J, the gap between germline ends came to 19 bases. The CDR3 is 19 residues long.

The material sequenced was lung tumor tissue. This sequence was found in a woman aged 45-59 years with non-small cell lung cancer. The chain links TRBV6-2 or TRBV6-3 to TRBJ2-3, with D possibly matching TRBD2 (6 bases). CDR3 DNA sequence: TGTGCCAGCAGTTACTCGAGAGCGGGCTTTATTCAAAGCACAGATACGCAGTATTTT. Its translation: CASSYSRAGFIQSTDTQYF.